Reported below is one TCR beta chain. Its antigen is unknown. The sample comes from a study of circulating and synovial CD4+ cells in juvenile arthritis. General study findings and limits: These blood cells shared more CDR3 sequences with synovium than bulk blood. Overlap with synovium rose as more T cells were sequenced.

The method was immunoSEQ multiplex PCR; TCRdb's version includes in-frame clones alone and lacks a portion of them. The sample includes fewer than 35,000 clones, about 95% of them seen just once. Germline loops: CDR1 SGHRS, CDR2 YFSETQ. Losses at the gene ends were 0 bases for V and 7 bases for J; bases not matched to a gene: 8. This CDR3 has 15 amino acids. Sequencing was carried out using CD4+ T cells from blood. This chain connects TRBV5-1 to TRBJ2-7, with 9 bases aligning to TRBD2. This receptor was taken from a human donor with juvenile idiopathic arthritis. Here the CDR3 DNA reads TGCGCCAGCAGCTTGGTGGCTAGCGGGAAGGGAGAGCAGTACTTC. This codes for CASSLVASGKGEQYF.